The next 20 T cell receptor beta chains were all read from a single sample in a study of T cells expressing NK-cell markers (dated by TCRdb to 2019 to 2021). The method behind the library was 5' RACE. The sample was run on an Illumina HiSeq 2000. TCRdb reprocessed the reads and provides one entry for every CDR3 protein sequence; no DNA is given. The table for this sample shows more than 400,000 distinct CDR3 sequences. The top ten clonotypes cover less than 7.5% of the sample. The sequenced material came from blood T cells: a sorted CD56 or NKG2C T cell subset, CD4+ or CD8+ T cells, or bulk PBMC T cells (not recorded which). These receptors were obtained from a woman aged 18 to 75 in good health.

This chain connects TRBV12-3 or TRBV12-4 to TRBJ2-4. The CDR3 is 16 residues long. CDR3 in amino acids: CASSLARRTVKNIQYF.

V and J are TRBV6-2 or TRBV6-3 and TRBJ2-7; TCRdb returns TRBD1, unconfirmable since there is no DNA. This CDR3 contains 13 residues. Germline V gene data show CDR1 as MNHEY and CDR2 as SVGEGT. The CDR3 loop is CASHRTGVDEQYF.

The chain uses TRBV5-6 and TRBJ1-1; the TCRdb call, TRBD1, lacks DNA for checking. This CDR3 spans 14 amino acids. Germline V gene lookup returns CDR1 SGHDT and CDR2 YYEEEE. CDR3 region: CASSFGTTQFEAFF.

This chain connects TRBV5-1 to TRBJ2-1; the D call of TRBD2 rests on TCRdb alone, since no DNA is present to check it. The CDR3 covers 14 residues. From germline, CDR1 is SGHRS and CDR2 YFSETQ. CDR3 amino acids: CASNFGTAYNEQFF.

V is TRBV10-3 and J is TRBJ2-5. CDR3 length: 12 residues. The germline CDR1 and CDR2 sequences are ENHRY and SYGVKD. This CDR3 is CAISELQETQYF.

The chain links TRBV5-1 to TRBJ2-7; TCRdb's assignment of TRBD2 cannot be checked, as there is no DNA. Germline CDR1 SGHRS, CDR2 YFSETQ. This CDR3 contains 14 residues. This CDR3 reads CASTPVAGAYEQYF.

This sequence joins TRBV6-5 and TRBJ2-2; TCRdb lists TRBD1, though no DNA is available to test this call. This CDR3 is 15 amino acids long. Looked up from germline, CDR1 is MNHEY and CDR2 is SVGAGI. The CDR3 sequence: CASSYLRQRDGELFF.

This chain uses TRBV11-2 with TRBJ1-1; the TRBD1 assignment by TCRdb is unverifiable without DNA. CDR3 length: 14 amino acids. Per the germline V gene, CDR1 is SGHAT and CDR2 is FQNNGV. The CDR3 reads CASRLTGVNTEAFF.

This CDR3 is CASSQAYRDSAVF. The V gene is TRBV4-3, the J gene TRBJ2-1; TCRdb reports TRBD1, a call that lacks DNA to check it against. The CDR3 contains 13 residues. From germline, CDR1 is LGHNA and CDR2 YSLEER.

This CDR3 reads CASSQTGGEETQYF. The J gene is TRBJ2-5, the V gene TRBV5-4; TCRdb indicates TRBD1, and absent DNA this call remains unverified. Germline assignment: CDR1 SGHNT and CDR2 YYREEE (reference sequence). The CDR3 extends over 14 amino acids.

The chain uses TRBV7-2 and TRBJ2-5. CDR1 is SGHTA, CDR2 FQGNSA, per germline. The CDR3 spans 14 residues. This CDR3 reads CASSLMMAKETQYF.

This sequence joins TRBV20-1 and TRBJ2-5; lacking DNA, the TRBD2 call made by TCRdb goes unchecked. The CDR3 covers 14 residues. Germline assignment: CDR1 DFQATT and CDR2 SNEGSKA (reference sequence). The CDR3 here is CSANSGGPQETQYF.

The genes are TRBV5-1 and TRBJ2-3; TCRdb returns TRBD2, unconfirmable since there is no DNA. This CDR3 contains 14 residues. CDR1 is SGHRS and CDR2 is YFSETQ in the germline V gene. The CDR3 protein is CASGTSGDSDTQYF.

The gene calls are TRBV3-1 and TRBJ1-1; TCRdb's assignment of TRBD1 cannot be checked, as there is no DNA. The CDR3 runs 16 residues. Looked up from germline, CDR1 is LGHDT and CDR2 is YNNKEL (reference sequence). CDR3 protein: CASSQDRPTGVTEAFF. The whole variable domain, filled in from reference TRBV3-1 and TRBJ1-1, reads DTAVSQTPKYLVTQMGNDKSIKCEQNLGHDTMYWYKQDSKKFLKIMFSYNNKELIINETVPNRFSPKSPDKAHLNLHINSLELGDSAVYFCASSQDRPTGVTEAFFGQGTRLTVV.

CDR3: CSGGTQWDEQFF. The rearrangement links TRBV29-1 to TRBJ2-1; TCRdb indicates TRBD1, and absent DNA this call remains unverified. This CDR3 region has 12 residues. Germline-derived CDR1 and CDR2 are SQVTM and ANQGSEA.

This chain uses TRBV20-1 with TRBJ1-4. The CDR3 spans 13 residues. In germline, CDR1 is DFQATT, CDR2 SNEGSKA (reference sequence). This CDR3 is CSAEGLNNEKLFF.

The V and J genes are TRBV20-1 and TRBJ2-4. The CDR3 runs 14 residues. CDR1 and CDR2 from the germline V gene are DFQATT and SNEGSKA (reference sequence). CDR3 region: CSARGGLAKNIQYF.

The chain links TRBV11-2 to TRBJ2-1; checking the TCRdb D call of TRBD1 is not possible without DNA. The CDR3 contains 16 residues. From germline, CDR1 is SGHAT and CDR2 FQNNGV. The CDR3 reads CASSGPGTGNNREQFF. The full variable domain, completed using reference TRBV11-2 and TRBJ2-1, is EAGVAQSPRYKIIEKRQSVAFWCNPISGHATLYWYQQILGQGPKLLIQFQNNGVVDDSQLPKDRFSAERLKGVDSTLKIQPAKLEDSAVYLCASSGPGTGNNREQFFGPGTRLTVL.

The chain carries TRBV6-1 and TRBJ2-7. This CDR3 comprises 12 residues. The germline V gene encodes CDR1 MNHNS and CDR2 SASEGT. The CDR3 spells CASSRRNYEQYF.

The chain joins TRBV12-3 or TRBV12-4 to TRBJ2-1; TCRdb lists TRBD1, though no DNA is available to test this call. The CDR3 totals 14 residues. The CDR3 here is CASRDPGTPNEQFF.